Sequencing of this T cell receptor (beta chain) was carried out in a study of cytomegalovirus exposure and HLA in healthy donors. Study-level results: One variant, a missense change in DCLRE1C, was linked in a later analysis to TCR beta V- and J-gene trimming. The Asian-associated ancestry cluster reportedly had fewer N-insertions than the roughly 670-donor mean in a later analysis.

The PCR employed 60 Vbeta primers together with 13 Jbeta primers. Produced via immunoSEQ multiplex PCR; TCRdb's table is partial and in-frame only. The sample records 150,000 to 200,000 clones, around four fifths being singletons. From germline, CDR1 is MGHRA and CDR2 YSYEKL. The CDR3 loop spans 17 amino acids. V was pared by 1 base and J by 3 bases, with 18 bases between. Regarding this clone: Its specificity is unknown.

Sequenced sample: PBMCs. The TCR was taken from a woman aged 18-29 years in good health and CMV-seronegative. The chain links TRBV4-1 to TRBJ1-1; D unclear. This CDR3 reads CASSQVVGIRGHTEAFF. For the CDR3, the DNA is TGCGCCAGCAGCCAAGTCGTGGGCATCCGCGGGCACACTGAAGCTTTCTTT.